The 32 T cell receptor beta chains listed next were all sequenced from one sample in a study of PD-1 blockade in mismatch repair-deficient tumors. The assay was immunoSEQ multiplex PCR, and TCRdb's table has in-frame clones only and misses some. The sample lists around 130,000 clones; roughly 90% were seen once. This sample comprised peripheral blood, obtained just under 74 weeks after starting pembrolizumab. All receptors derive from an adult with mismatch repair-deficient cancer.

The V and J genes are TRBV6-5 and TRBJ2-7, with TRBD1 matching 7 bases. This CDR3 is built from 13 residues. J lost 6 bases, V lost 4 bases, and 6 bases had no gene match. Germline V gives CDR1 MNHEY, CDR2 SVGAGI. DNA of the CDR3: TGTGCCAGCAGTTCCGGGACAGTCCGCGAGCAGTACTTC. The encoded protein is CASSSGTVREQYF.

The table lists this clone with a few counts. V usage is TRBV18 and J usage is TRBJ1-5; 9 bases align to TRBD1. Germline V gene lookup returns CDR1 KGHSH and CDR2 LQKENI. J lost 11 bases, V lost 5 bases, and 7 bases had no gene match. The CDR3 consists of 13 residues. The CDR3 DNA sequence: TGTGCCAGCTCAGGGACAGGGAAGGAGGCCCAGCATTTT. This encodes CASSGTGKEAQHF.

V usage is TRBV4-2 and J usage is TRBJ2-1; 9 bases fit TRBD2. Per the germline V gene, CDR1 is LGHNA and CDR2 is YNFKEQ. This CDR3 comprises 14 residues. The trim removed 4 bases at V and 8 bases at J, leaving 6 bases unmatched. This chain's CDR3 is CASSLNSGSYEQFF. CDR3 sequence (DNA): TGTGCCAGCAGCCTCAATAGCGGGAGTTATGAGCAGTTCTTC.

The chain recombines TRBV4-3 with TRBJ2-7, with TRBD2 identical over 12 bases. This CDR3 is built from 14 residues. Germline CDR1 is LGHNA and CDR2 is YSLEER. V was pared by 7 bases and J by 7 bases, with 8 bases of the junction left unmatched. The CDR3 DNA sequence: TGCGCCAGCAAAAAGCGGCTAGCGGGAGGGGAGCAGTACTTC. It is translated as CASKKRLAGGEQYF.

The J gene is TRBJ2-3, the V gene TRBV4-2; possibly TRBD1 for D (6 bases). Germline CDR1 reads LGHNA; CDR2 reads YNFKEQ. V lost 4 bases, J lost 2 bases, and 16 bases lay in between. The CDR3 runs to 16 residues. This CDR3 is CASSPQGPPHTDTQYF. The DNA for the CDR3 is TGTGCCAGCAGCCCCCAGGGGCCCCCACACACAGATACGCAGTATTTT.

This chain links TRBV21-1 with TRBJ2-7. TRBV21-1 represents a pseudogene. The CDR3 runs to 20 residues. This chain's CDR3 is CASSKVGPTDRDPPPHEQYF. Here the CDR3 DNA reads TGTGCCAGCAGCAAAGTAGGTCCGACAGACCGGGATCCCCCACCCCACGAGCAGTACTTC.

This chain uses TRBV7-9 with TRBJ2-4; D is uncertain. In germline, CDR1 is SEHNR, CDR2 FQNEAQ (reference sequence). There are 15 residues in the CDR3. V lost 3 bases, J lost 1 base, and 10 bases lay in between. The CDR3, as DNA: TGTGCCAGCAGCTTTTCAGATCGCGCCAAAAACATTCAGTACTTC. This codes for CASSFSDRAKNIQYF.

As concerns this clone: This CDR3 is also generated by other DNA sequences in the sample. The chain couples TRBV5-1 to TRBJ1-1, with 7 nucleotides matching TRBD1. The V gene's germline CDR1 is SGHRS and CDR2 YFSETQ. J gave up 8 bases and V 2 bases, and 6 bases lay outside the gene matches. This CDR3 region has 13 residues. CDR3 loop: CASSLKGTEEAFF. In DNA, the CDR3 is TGCGCCAGCAGCTTAAAAGGGACAGAGGAAGCTTTCTTT.

This clone was seen a single time. This chain connects TRBV30 to TRBJ1-5, with 7 nucleotides matching TRBD1. Germline V gene data show CDR1 as GTSNPN and CDR2 as SVGIG (reference sequence). V lost 2 bases, J lost 7 bases, and 5 bases stayed unmatched. There are 13 residues in the CDR3. The CDR3 reads CAWSSGGRQPQHF. The DNA for the CDR3 is TGTGCCTGGAGTTCAGGGGGGCGGCAGCCCCAGCATTTT.

The rearrangement joins TRBV14 to TRBJ1-3; D is undetermined. Trimming took off 5 bases at V and 0 bases at J, with 23 bases between the two ends. This CDR3 spans 19 amino acids. In germline, CDR1 is SGHDN, CDR2 FVKESK. CDR3 DNA sequence: TGTGCCAGCAGCACCCCCGACCGAGACTACGCAAACTCTGGAAACACCATATATTTT. Its protein is CASSTPDRDYANSGNTIYF.

This chain links TRBV28 with TRBJ1-2; D may be TRBD1 (6 bases). V shed 3 bases and J shed 8 bases, with 13 bases lying between them. Germline-derived CDR1 and CDR2 are MDHEN and SYDVKM. CDR3 size: 13 residues. The CDR3 region has the DNA TGTGCCAGCAGTTTGTGGGGGGCGAGCGGCTACACCTTC. Protein product: CASSLWGASGYTF.

The chain links TRBV10-3 to TRBJ2-2; a weak D match, TRBD2 (5 bases). The V gene's germline CDR1 is ENHRY and CDR2 SYGVKD. V lost 3 bases to trimming and J lost 4 bases, with 15 bases between them. There are 16 residues in the CDR3. CDR3: CAISERGEPGTGELFF. The DNA for the CDR3 is TGTGCCATCAGTGAACGGGGTGAACCTGGCACCGGGGAGCTGTTTTTT.

The V call is TRBV14, the J call TRBJ2-7, with D uncertain. This CDR3 comprises 14 residues. With 1 base removed from V and 6 bases from J, the gap between germline ends came to 13 bases. Per the germline V gene, CDR1 is SGHDN and CDR2 is FVKESK. The CDR3, as DNA: TGTGCCAGCAGCCAAGGTATCGGGTGGGGCGAGCAGTACTTC. This translates into CASSQGIGWGEQYF.

V and J are TRBV5-1 and TRBJ2-7; weak D call: TRBD1 (5 bases). This CDR3 is 12 amino acids long. Looked up from germline, CDR1 is SGHRS and CDR2 is YFSETQ. Trimming cost V 4 bases and J 6 bases, with 11 bases left between them. The CDR3, as DNA: TGCGCCAGCAGCCCAAGAAGGGGCGAGCAGTACTTC. Its protein is CASSPRRGEQYF.

V gene TRBV6-5 combines with J gene TRBJ1-2; 8 bases align to TRBD1. This CDR3 region has 15 residues. V shed 3 bases and J 6 bases; nucleotides not matched to a gene: 9. Germline V CDR1 and CDR2: MNHEY, SVGAGI. This chain's CDR3 is CASSYEGQGRNGYTF. The CDR3 DNA is TGTGCCAGCAGTTATGAAGGACAGGGAAGAAATGGCTACACCTTC.

Here the CDR3 reads CASTRLHSSYEQYF. Written as DNA, the CDR3 is TGTGCCAGCACCCGACTACATAGCTCCTACGAGCAGTACTTC. The chain combines TRBV6-1 with TRBJ2-7, with D maybe TRBD2 (5 bases). CDR1 and CDR2 (germline): MNHNS, SASEGT. V was cut by 7 bases and J by 0 bases, with 13 bases left in between. CDR3 size: 14 residues.

This sequence joins TRBV7-9 and TRBJ2-5; 10 bases agree with TRBD2. The length of the CDR3 is 15 residues. V shed 6 bases and J 5 bases; nucleotides not matched to a gene: 9. Germline V gene data show CDR1 as SEHNR and CDR2 as FQNEAQ (reference sequence). DNA of the CDR3: TGTGCCAGCAGAGACACCGGGACTAGCGTCGAGACCCAGTACTTC. It encodes CASRDTGTSVETQYF.

The CDR3 is CASSIAPGPQPQHF. The CDR3 DNA follows: TGTGCCAGTAGTATAGCCCCAGGGCCCCAGCCCCAGCATTTT. The V gene is TRBV19, the J gene TRBJ1-5; maybe TRBD1 (5 bases). Trimming removed 1 base at V and 7 bases at J, with 11 bases between. CDR3 size: 14 residues. Germline CDR1 and CDR2: LNHDA and SQIVND (reference sequence).

This CDR3 is CASSRTGSLYGYTF. The CDR3 DNA sequence: TGTGCCAGCAGTCGGACAGGGAGCCTCTATGGCTACACCTTC. The genes are TRBV27 and TRBJ1-2; TRBD1 matches at 8 bases. The CDR3 runs to 14 residues. Losses at the gene ends were 5 bases for V and 4 bases for J; bases not matched to a gene: 6. The V gene's germline CDR1 is MNHEY and CDR2 SMNVEV (reference sequence).

The chain recombines TRBV27 with TRBJ2-7, with 7 positions matching TRBD2. The J segment lost 7 bases and the V segment lost 2 bases, leaving 5 bases of the junction unmatched. CDR1 MNHEY and CDR2 SMNVEV come from the germline V gene (reference sequence). CDR3 length: 13 residues. This CDR3 reads CASSLAGAREQYF. CDR3 DNA: TGTGCCAGCAGTTTAGCGGGAGCTCGGGAGCAGTACTTC.

The table lists this clone with a count of one. The CDR3 DNA follows: TGTGCCAGCAGCTTGGAGGCAGGGGGATGGGAGACCCAGTACTTC. Translated: CASSLEAGGWETQYF. This chain links TRBV5-6 with TRBJ2-5, with 7 bases aligning to TRBD1. This CDR3 region has 15 residues. The germline gives CDR1 SGHDT, CDR2 YYEEEE. V lost 0 bases and J lost 5; bases outside the gene matches: 7.

This clone was observed a single time. This rearrangement joins TRBV7-9 to TRBJ2-7; 7 bases line up with TRBD1. Germline CDR1 and CDR2: SEHNR and FQNEAQ (reference sequence). The CDR3 covers 14 residues. Losses at the gene ends were 5 bases for V and 2 bases for J; bases not matched to a gene: 6. The CDR3 loop reads CASSTRDRPYEQYF. CDR3 coding DNA: TGTGCCAGCAGCACCCGGGACAGACCCTACGAGCAGTACTTC.

The CDR3 DNA reads as TGTGCCAGCAGCTCCCGGACTAGCGGGAGCACCGGGGAGCTGTTTTTT. This sequence encodes CASSSRTSGSTGELFF. This chain connects TRBV13 to TRBJ2-2; 13 nucleotides line up with TRBD2. This CDR3 spans 16 amino acids. The J segment lost 4 bases and the V segment lost 4 bases, leaving 3 bases of the junction unmatched. CDR1 is PRHDT and CDR2 is FYEKMQ in the germline V gene (reference sequence). The whole variable domain, filled in from reference TRBV13 and TRBJ2-2, reads AAGVIQSPRHLIKEKRETATLKCYPIPRHDTVYWYQQGPGQDPQFLISFYEKMQSDKGSIPDRFSAQQFSDYHSELNMSSLELGDSALYFCASSSRTSGSTGELFFGEGSRLTVL.

J is TRBJ1-2 and V is TRBV5-1; TRBD1 agrees at 8 bases. There are 15 residues in the CDR3. The V gene end was trimmed by 1 base and the J gene end by 4 bases; junction bases not matched to a gene: 6. The V gene's germline CDR1 is SGHRS and CDR2 YFSETQ. The CDR3 coding sequence is TGCGCCAGCAGCTTGAACGGACAGGGAAGCTATGGCTACACCTTC. This codes for CASSLNGQGSYGYTF.

The chain combines TRBV2 with TRBJ1-1; TRBD1 matches at 8 bases. The CDR3 covers 15 residues. Germline assignment: CDR1 SNHLY and CDR2 FYNNEI. J was trimmed by 6 bases and V by 4 bases; bases with no gene match: 10. The CDR3 coding sequence is TGTGCCAGCAGTGGTAGCGAACAGGGGGAGGCTGAAGCTTTCTTT. This codes for CASSGSEQGEAEAFF.

In its sample, this clone was seen once. The CDR3 bases are TGCGCCAGCAGCCAAGCGGGCAGGGGATACGCCAAAAACATTCAGTACTTC. Protein: CASSQAGRGYAKNIQYF. V and J are TRBV4-1 and TRBJ2-4, with D possibly TRBD1 on 6 matching bases. CDR1 and CDR2 from the germline V gene are MGHRA and YSYEKL. Trimming pared 1 base from V and 1 base from J, leaving 14 bases between. The CDR3 contains 17 residues.

The V and J genes are TRBV19 and TRBJ2-3; TRBD2 is a possible D gene (5 bases). The CDR3 has 13 residues. V dropped 3 bases and J dropped 2 bases, with 6 bases sitting between them. Germline CDR1 LNHDA, CDR2 SQIVND (reference sequence). CDR3 DNA sequence: TGTGCCAGTAGTATGGGAGTCACAGATACGCAGTATTTT. It yields the protein CASSMGVTDTQYF.

The chain is built from TRBV11-2 and TRBJ2-7, with TRBD2 identical over 7 bases. In germline, CDR1 is SGHAT, CDR2 FQNNGV. J was trimmed by 2 bases and V by 4 bases; bases with no gene match: 5. This CDR3 spans 14 amino acids. The CDR3 sequence is CASSWGGLAYEQYF. The CDR3 nucleotides read TGTGCCAGCAGCTGGGGAGGACTAGCCTACGAGCAGTACTTC. The full variable domain, rest sourced from reference TRBV11-2 and TRBJ2-7, is EAGVAQSPRYKIIEKRQSVAFWCNPISGHATLYWYQQILGQGPKLLIQFQNNGVVDDSQLPKDRFSAERLKGVDSTLKIQPAKLEDSAVYLCASSWGGLAYEQYFGPGTRLTVT.

The rearrangement links TRBV29-1 to TRBJ2-1, with unresolved D. Deletions cut 6 bases from V and 4 bases from J, with 10 bases between. The CDR3 length is 12 residues. Germline CDR1 is SQVTM and CDR2 is ANQGSEA. The CDR3 DNA is TGCAGCGTGAAGACGAGGTACAATGAGCAGTTCTTC. Translation gives CSVKTRYNEQFF.

The rearrangement joins TRBV28 to TRBJ2-3, with D tentatively TRBD2 (6 bases). The CDR3 sequence is 13 residues long. Trimming shortened V by 6 bases and J by 6 bases, and 13 bases separated the two germline ends. Germline values: CDR1 MDHEN, CDR2 SYDVKM. The CDR3 here is CASRGGLADTQYF. As DNA, the CDR3 is TGTGCCAGCAGGGGTGGGCTAGCGGATACGCAGTATTTT. Full variable domain (missing parts from reference TRBV28 and TRBJ2-3): DVKVTQSSRYLVKRTGEKVFLECVQDMDHENMFWYRQDPGLGLRLIYFSYDVKMKEKGDIPEGYSVSREKKERFSLILESASTNQTSMYLCASRGGLADTQYFGPGTRLTVL.

This clone was found once. V is TRBV27 and J is TRBJ2-3, with TRBD2 matching 11 bases. Germline CDR1 reads MNHEY; CDR2 reads SMNVEV (reference sequence). The CDR3 extends over 16 amino acids. Losses at the gene ends were 9 bases for V and 0 bases for J; bases not matched to a gene: 8. The CDR3 DNA sequence: TGTGCCAGGGTACTAGCGGGAGTGAGGAGCACAGATACGCAGTATTTT. Its protein product is CARVLAGVRSTDTQYF.

This chain links TRBV25-1 with TRBJ2-7; 8 bases agree with TRBD1. Looked up from germline, CDR1 is MGHDK and CDR2 is SYGVNS. Trimming removed 6 bases from V and 6 bases from J; junction bases left unmatched: 10. There are 14 residues in the CDR3. For the CDR3, the DNA is TGTGCCAGCAGAGGACAGGGAGGAGCGGGCGAGCAGTACTTC. Its protein is CASRGQGGAGEQYF.